The present T cell receptor (beta chain) was sequenced within a study of blood T cell repertoires in COVID-19. Study-level background: Both acute and convalescent COVID-19 samples were obtained from the United States, Italy and Spain.

This CDR3 is built from 14 residues. Germline loops: CDR1 MNHEY, CDR2 SMNVEV (reference sequence). V lost 0 bases and J lost 7, with 10 bases in between. Participant ages covered roughly 18 to 89 years across around 22 US areas. Method: immunoSEQ multiplex PCR; TCRdb's copy keeps in-frame clones and lacks some. The sample holds some 270,000 clones, over 80% seen once. This TCR derives from a woman in her 30s with acute COVID-19. The chain joins TRBV27 to TRBJ1-5; D call uncertain. Sequenced: PBMCs or T cells enriched from blood (not recorded which). CDR3 sequence: CASSLSAAGQPQHF. For the CDR3, the DNA is TGTGCCAGCAGTTTATCGGCAGCGGGGCAGCCCCAGCATTTT.